The 21 T cell receptor beta chains reported below all come from one sample, sequenced in a study of OX40 agonist ivuxolimab in advanced cancers. Sequenced by immunoSEQ multiplex PCR; TCRdb stores in-frame clones only, minus some. This table has about 75,000 clones, around 83% appearing once. The source material was CD4+ or CD8+ T cells sorted from blood, sampled in a trial of the OX40 agonist ivuxolimab. Receptors were obtained from an adult with an advanced solid tumor such as melanoma, head and neck, liver or kidney cancer.

This clone was seen just once. This chain uses TRBV5-4 with TRBJ1-3; D unclear. V lost 3 bases and J lost 7, with 14 bases in between. This CDR3 region has 14 residues. In germline, CDR1 is SGHNT, CDR2 YYREEE (reference sequence). The CDR3 DNA reads as TGTGCCAGCAGCTCGGACGGGAGAGGGAACACCATATATTTT. It yields the protein CASSSDGRGNTIYF.

The J gene is TRBJ1-4, the V gene TRBV15, with 7 bases aligning to TRBD1. Germline V gene data show CDR1 as LNHNV and CDR2 as YYDKDF (reference sequence). V gave up 0 bases and J gave up 5 bases; unmatched junction bases: 3. The CDR3 runs 15 residues. The CDR3 protein is CATSRDMGQNEKLFF. CDR3 bases: TGTGCCACCAGCAGAGATATGGGACAGAATGAAAAACTGTTTTTT.

The genes are TRBV5-1 and TRBJ2-5, with 9 bases lining up with TRBD1. CDR3 size: 15 residues. Germline V gene lookup returns CDR1 SGHRS and CDR2 YFSETQ. V lost 3 bases, J lost 5 bases, and 8 bases stayed unmatched. The DNA for the CDR3 is TGCGCCAGCAGCTACCGACAGGGGGTGAGGGAGACCCAGTACTTC. It is translated as CASSYRQGVRETQYF.

This clone was detected a few times. The genes are TRBV19 and TRBJ2-7, with 8 bases lining up with TRBD2. The V gene's germline CDR1 is LNHDA and CDR2 SQIVND (reference sequence). The V and J ends lost 5 bases and 9 bases, in that order; junction bases with no gene match: 9. The CDR3 runs 13 residues. CDR3 loop: CASSPSSGTAQYF. Written as DNA, the CDR3 is TGTGCCAGTAGTCCCAGTAGCGGGACGGCGCAGTACTTC.

This rearrangement joins TRBV2 to TRBJ2-1, with D uncertain. V lost 3 bases and J 6 bases, leaving 9 bases between the germline ends. The germline CDR1 and CDR2 sequences are SNHLY and FYNNEI. The CDR3 runs to 13 residues. CDR3 residues: CASSDGQINEQFF. The DNA of the CDR3 is TGTGCCAGCAGTGATGGGCAGATCAATGAGCAGTTCTTC.

Only one count was recorded for this clone. The chain recombines TRBV27 with TRBJ2-2, with D maybe TRBD1 (7 bases). V was trimmed by 7 bases and J by 7 bases, leaving 22 bases between them. CDR1 is MNHEY and CDR2 is SMNVEV in the germline V gene (reference sequence). CDR3 length equals 16 residues. Here the CDR3 reads CASMRGQSQEGGELFF. CDR3 DNA: TGTGCCAGCATGAGGGGGCAATCCCAGGAGGGCGGGGAGCTGTTTTTT.

This clone came up once. The gene calls are TRBV4-2 and TRBJ1-5; 9 bases fit TRBD1. The V gene end was trimmed by 0 bases and the J gene end by 3 bases; junction bases not matched to a gene: 6. There are 17 residues in the CDR3. CDR1 is LGHNA and CDR2 is YNFKEQ in the germline V gene. CDR3 nucleotide sequence: TGTGCCAGCAGCCAAGACAGTGACAGGGGGATCAATCAGCCCCAGCATTTT. Amino acids: CASSQDSDRGINQPQHF.

This chain joins TRBV6-5 and TRBJ1-2; 8 bases agree with TRBD1. Germline CDR1 MNHEY, CDR2 SVGAGI. The junction had 5 bases not matched to a gene; V was cut back by 5 bases and J by 3 bases. This CDR3 is 14 amino acids long. In nucleotides, the CDR3 is TGTGCCAGCAGTACCCGACAGGGGCACTATGGCTACACCTTC. As protein: CASSTRQGHYGYTF.

The sample holds one count of this clone. CDR3 protein: CASSPGLALNEQFF. In nucleotides, the CDR3 is TGTGCCAGCAGTCCGGGACTAGCGCTAAATGAGCAGTTCTTC. The chain is built from TRBV6-5 and TRBJ2-1; TRBD2 matches 10 bases. J was trimmed by 7 bases and V by 5 bases; bases with no gene match: 5. This CDR3 is 14 amino acids long. Per the germline V gene, CDR1 is MNHEY and CDR2 is SVGAGI.

The chain joins TRBV18 to TRBJ2-7; 8 bases fit TRBD2. This CDR3 is 15 amino acids long. V shed 5 bases and J 2 bases; nucleotides not matched to a gene: 8. The germline V gene has CDR1 KGHSH and CDR2 LQKENI. CDR3 residues: CASSDAGGIPYEQYF. The CDR3 DNA is TGTGCCAGCTCAGACGCGGGAGGTATTCCCTACGAGCAGTACTTC.

This clone turned up a few times. J is TRBJ1-1 and V is TRBV19; 8 bases match TRBD1. The CDR3 extends over 16 amino acids. The V segment lost 4 bases and the J segment 1 base; nucleotides outside the gene matches: 8. CDR1 is LNHDA and CDR2 is SQIVND in the germline V gene (reference sequence). The CDR3 spells CASSTYLGQGNTEAFF. For the CDR3, the DNA is TGTGCCAGTAGTACATATTTAGGACAGGGGAACACTGAAGCTTTCTTT. The full variable domain, completed using reference TRBV19 and TRBJ1-1, is DGGITQSPKYLFRKEGQNVTLSCEQNLNHDAMYWYRQDPGQGLRLIYYSQIVNDFQKGDIAEGYSVSREKKESFPLTVTSAQKNPTAFYLCASSTYLGQGNTEAFFGQGTRLTVV.

A note on this clone: One end of the junction is discordant with germline, which a read error may explain. The chain carries TRBV7-7 and TRBJ2-1; 11 bases match TRBD2. CDR1 and CDR2 from the germline V gene are SSHAT and FNYEAQ (reference sequence). The CDR3 has 13 amino acids. For the CDR3, the DNA is TGTGCTAGCAAACGCTTGTCGACTAGCGGGATCTTCTTC. Translated: CASKRLSTSGIFF.

The chain has TRBV9 and TRBJ2-3; TRBD2 agrees at 14 bases. Looked up from germline, CDR1 is SGDLS and CDR2 is YYNGEE. The V and J ends lost 5 bases and 5 bases, in that order; junction bases with no gene match: 4. The CDR3 contains 15 residues. CDR3: CASSRLAGGQDTQYF. CDR3 bases: TGTGCCAGCAGTAGACTAGCGGGAGGGCAAGATACGCAGTATTTT.

Points on this clone: A junction boundary mismatches the germline segment, possibly from a read error. The chain couples TRBV7-6 to TRBJ2-7, with D tentatively TRBD2 (6 bases). CDR1 and CDR2 (germline): SGHVS, FNYEAQ. The CDR3 loop spans 15 amino acids. The CDR3: CASGLRAGQAYEQYF. The CDR3 coding sequence is TGTGCCAGCGGCTTACGGGCGGGGCAGGCCTACGAGCAGTACTTC.

This chain links TRBV13 with TRBJ2-1; possible D gene TRBD2, 5 bases. The CDR3 is 17 residues long. With 5 bases removed from V and 0 bases from J, the gap between germline ends came to 17 bases. Germline V lookup: CDR1 PRHDT, CDR2 FYEKMQ (reference sequence). For the CDR3, the DNA is TGTGCCAGCAGCCTACTTAGAGCGGAGAGCTCCTACAATGAGCAGTTCTTC. It specifies CASSLLRAESSYNEQFF.

V gene TRBV5-5 combines with J gene TRBJ1-3; 7 bases agree with TRBD1. J was trimmed by 0 bases and V by 4 bases; bases with no gene match: 13. Per germline, CDR1 SGHKS and CDR2 YYEKEE (reference sequence). The CDR3 spans 18 residues. Here the CDR3 DNA reads TGTGCCAGCAGCCCCCGGGACAGTGCCCCTCTCTCTGGAAACACCATATATTTT. It specifies CASSPRDSAPLSGNTIYF.

The V gene is TRBV6-1, the J gene TRBJ1-2, with 9 bases that match TRBD1. This CDR3 spans 15 amino acids. The ends lost 3 bases at V and 5 bases at J; junction bases unmatched: 7. CDR1 and CDR2 (germline): MNHNS, SASEGT. The CDR3 sequence: CASSENVGTGYGYTF. For the CDR3, the DNA is TGTGCCAGCAGTGAGAACGTCGGGACAGGGTATGGCTACACCTTC.

The chain links TRBV7-2 to TRBJ1-1, with TRBD1 as a possible D gene (5 bases). Germline V gene sequence: CDR1 SGHTA, CDR2 FQGNSA. This CDR3 spans 15 amino acids. The V and J ends lost 1 base and 0 bases respectively, with 9 bases between them. CDR3 coding DNA: TGTGCCAGCAGCTTAGTGGGGCAAATGAACACTGAAGCTTTCTTT. It specifies CASSLVGQMNTEAFF.

The chain has TRBV7-9 and TRBJ1-2, with D hard to call. Germline loops: CDR1 SEHNR, CDR2 FQNEAQ (reference sequence). The CDR3 is 13 amino acids. V was trimmed by 1 base and J by 4 bases, leaving 7 bases between them. The CDR3 sequence: CASSLVQIYGYTF. The CDR3 nucleotides read TGTGCCAGCAGCTTAGTGCAGATCTATGGCTACACCTTC.

The V call is TRBV19, the J call TRBJ1-3; no firm D call. V was pared by 3 bases and J by 0 bases, with 9 bases between. The CDR3 runs to 15 residues. Looked up from germline, CDR1 is LNHDA and CDR2 is SQIVND (reference sequence). CDR3 in DNA: TGTGCCAGTAGTATTTCGGTGCACTCTGGAAACACCATATATTTT. This gives the protein CASSISVHSGNTIYF.

The CDR3 DNA reads as TGCGCCAGCAGTTGGACAGGGGGAACCTACGAGCAGTACTTC. Residues: CASSWTGGTYEQYF. V usage is TRBV5-1 and J usage is TRBJ2-7; 10 nucleotides agree with TRBD1. Germline V lookup: CDR1 SGHRS, CDR2 YFSETQ. V was clipped by 5 bases and J by 2 bases; unmatched bases: 4. This CDR3 comprises 14 residues.